A single sample gave rise to the 5 T cell receptor beta chains below, sequenced in a study of cytomegalovirus exposure and HLA in healthy donors. The primer mix had 60 Vbeta and 13 Jbeta primers. The repertoire was sequenced with immunoSEQ multiplex PCR; TCRdb's copy has only in-frame clones and lacks some. The sample carries roughly 180,000 clones, about four fifths recorded once. The sample taken for sequencing was PBMCs. The receptors were gathered from a woman between 18 and 30 years old in good health and CMV-seronegative.

This clone occurred many times. The chain couples TRBV28 to TRBJ2-7; unclear D gene. The germline gives CDR1 MDHEN, CDR2 SYDVKM. The CDR3 covers 12 residues. V was clipped by 8 bases and J by 3 bases, with 11 bases between them. The CDR3 here is CASRSTYYEQYF. The CDR3 DNA is TGTGCCAGCCGTAGCACATACTACGAGCAGTACTTC.

The chain carries TRBV7-9 and TRBJ2-1; 8 positions match TRBD2. V dropped 0 bases and J dropped 5; count of bases not matched to a gene: 0. The CDR3 sequence is 14 residues long. In germline, CDR1 is SEHNR, CDR2 FQNEAQ (reference sequence). CDR3 protein: CASSLAGGDNEQFF. CDR3 bases: TGTGCCAGCAGCTTAGCCGGGGGGGACAATGAGCAGTTCTTC.

The gene calls are TRBV6-5 and TRBJ2-6, with no clear D. The CDR3 runs to 12 residues. The germline V gene encodes CDR1 MNHEY and CDR2 SVGAGI. Between the trimmed V and J ends, which lost 5 bases and 3 bases, there was a span of 2 bases. This CDR3 reads CASSRGANVLTF. The CDR3 DNA is TGTGCCAGCAGTCGTGGGGCCAACGTCCTGACTTTC.

The chain recombines TRBV18 with TRBJ1-1, with 7 bases fitting TRBD1. Germline trimming cut 4 bases from V and 0 bases from J; bases unmatched to any gene: 8. The V gene's germline CDR1 is KGHSH and CDR2 LQKENI. This CDR3 contains 16 residues. DNA for the CDR3: TGTGCCAGCTCACTCCAGGGCACAGGGGTGAACACTGAAGCTTTCTTT. Translation gives CASSLQGTGVNTEAFF.

A single count supports this clone. The chain carries TRBV28 and TRBJ2-3; no firm D call. This CDR3 comprises 16 residues. Deletions cut 7 bases from V and 2 bases from J, with 19 bases between. The V gene's germline CDR1 is MDHEN and CDR2 SYDVKM. DNA of the CDR3: TGTGCCAGCACCCGCCCCCATCAACGCGACACAGATACGCAGTATTTT. Amino acids: CASTRPHQRDTDTQYF. The whole variable domain, remainder taken from reference TRBV28 and TRBJ2-3, is DVKVTQSSRYLVKRTGEKVFLECVQDMDHENMFWYRQDPGLGLRLIYFSYDVKMKEKGDIPEGYSVSREKKERFSLILESASTNQTSMYLCASTRPHQRDTDTQYFGPGTRLTVL.